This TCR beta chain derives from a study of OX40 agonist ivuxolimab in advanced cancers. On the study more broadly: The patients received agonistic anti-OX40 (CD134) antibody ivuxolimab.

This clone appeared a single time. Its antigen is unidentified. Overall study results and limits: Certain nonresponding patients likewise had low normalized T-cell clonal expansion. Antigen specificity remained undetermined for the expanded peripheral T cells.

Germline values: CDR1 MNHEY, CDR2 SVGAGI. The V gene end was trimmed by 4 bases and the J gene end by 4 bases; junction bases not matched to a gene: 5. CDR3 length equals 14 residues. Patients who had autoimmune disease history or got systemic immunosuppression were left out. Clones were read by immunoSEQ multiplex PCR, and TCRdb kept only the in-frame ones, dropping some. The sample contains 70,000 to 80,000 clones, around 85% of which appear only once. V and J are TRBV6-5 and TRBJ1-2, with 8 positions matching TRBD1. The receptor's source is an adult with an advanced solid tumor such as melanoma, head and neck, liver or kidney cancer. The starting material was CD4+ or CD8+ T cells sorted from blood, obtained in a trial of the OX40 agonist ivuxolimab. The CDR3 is CASSSPGQVYGYTF. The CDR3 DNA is TGTGCCAGCAGTTCCCCGGGACAGGTCTATGGCTACACCTTC.